The clone carrying this TCR beta chain appeared a single time. What it recognizes is unknown. CD8+ and CD4+ T cells circulating in blood were sequenced for TCR beta. Negative isolation yielded CD8+ and CD4+ T cells; FACS enriched TEMRA cells. RNA was extracted with the RNeasy kit, and a quantity of roughly 0.5 to 1 ug was reverse transcribed using random hexamers. The method of amplification for TCR beta CDR3 was immunoSEQ multiplex PCR, covering 54 Vbeta and 13 Jbeta. Each CDR3 protein gets one entry after TCRdb re-called the immunoSEQ multiplex PCR reads with MiXCR. The profile shows some 150,000 distinct CDR3 sequences, less than 97% of them singletons. This entry is derived from a study of CD8 T cells in Susac syndrome. The study's findings and limits: The study admitted that it had a relatively small number of individuals in its TCR sequencing and HLA analysis.

Sequencing used CD8+ T cells from PBMCs. The receptor comes from a human donor with multiple sclerosis.

The CDR3 nucleotides read TGTGCCAGCAGCTTAGGGCAGGGGGCCGGCAATGAGCAGTTCTTC. Translating it yields CASSLGQGAGNEQFF. V and J are TRBV7-2 and TRBJ2-1; TRBD1 matches at 8 bases. CDR1 is SGHTA, CDR2 FQGNSA, per germline. This CDR3 has 15 residues. The J segment lost 6 bases and the V segment lost 1 base, leaving 5 bases of the junction unmatched.